The source of this TCR beta chain is a study of cytomegalovirus exposure and HLA in healthy donors. Whole-study results and caveats: The investigators catalogued 164 TCR beta chains as cytomegalovirus-associated. Using the classifier, cytomegalovirus status was reportedly diagnosed with high specificity and sensitivity. TCR sequences were mostly rare, though some public TCRs occurred in many donors. Subsequent analysis of the approximately 110 validation repertoires found a tendency for first-cohort TCR clusters to co-occur.

This CDR3 has 12 amino acids. Germline CDR1 and CDR2: MNHNS and SASEGT. With 8 bases clipped from V and 6 bases from J, the junction kept 3 bases outside the gene matches. TCRdb's table, derived via immunoSEQ multiplex PCR, lists solely in-frame clones and lacks some. Of more than 140,000 clones listed, roughly nine tenths are singletons. For this clone: Its target is unknown.

Material for sequencing was PBMCs. This sequence originates from a woman under 30 in good health and CMV-seropositive. The rearrangement joins TRBV6-1 to TRBJ2-2; the match to TRBD1 covers 7 bases. Written as DNA, the CDR3 is TGTGCCAGCGACGACAGGGCCGGGGAGCTGTTTTTT. It encodes CASDDRAGELFF.